This T cell receptor (beta chain) was found in a study of vaccination effects on CD4 cells after COVID-19. Here immunoSEQ multiplex PCR was the method, and the copy in TCRdb shows in-frame clones only, minus some. The profile shows 20,000 to 25,000 clones, approximately 76% of them singletons. Trimming removed 5 bases from V and 4 bases from J, with 13 bases in between. This CDR3 has 14 amino acids. Germline CDR1 reads SEHNR; CDR2 reads FQNEAQ (reference sequence). Concerning this clone: The antigen is unknown.

Within the ViraFEST assay, antigen-specific CD4+ T cells underwent expansion with viral peptide pools prior to sequencing. Subsequent to 10 days of culture, CD4+ T cells were isolated. All participants had two doses of either the BNT162b2 or mRNA-1273 vaccine. People in the vaccine group had not been infected with SARS-CoV-2 before, and their nucleocapsid antibodies were negative. General study findings and limits: Of the vaccine-induced clones from healthy vaccinees, merely 1 of 255 recognized common cold coronaviruses as well.

This clonotype was sampled from a human donor who received a COVID-19 vaccine. Specimen: CD4+ T cells from PBMCs cultured with HCoV-229E spike peptides, collected after COVID-19 vaccination. The V call is TRBV7-9, the J call TRBJ2-3, with D perhaps matching TRBD1 (6 bases). CDR3 loop: CASSLEGGPDTQYF. In nucleotides, the CDR3 is TGTGCCAGCAGCCTCGAAGGGGGACCAGATACGCAGTATTTT.